Listed below are T cell receptor beta chains from one sample, sequenced in a study of blood T cells in healthy people across ages. TCRdb re-called the 5' RACE reads through MiXCR, storing one row per CDR3 protein. Counted here are approximately 770,000 distinct CDR3 sequences, 58% occurring once; the ten biggest clones make up about 20%. The sequencing sample was made of blood. The receptors were sampled from a man in his thirties or forties in good health. CDR3s include the opening cysteine and the closing phenylalanine or tryptophan. A D gene is named only where the DNA matches it firmly. Some rows have no size entry. The others give once, few or many, or a class for an expanded clone.

J gene | D gene | clone size | V gene | CDR3 DNA | CDR3 protein
TRBJ2-7 | NA | NA | TRBV2 | TGTGCCAGCATCGGCTACGAGCAGTACTTC | CASIGYEQYF
TRBJ2-3 | NA | NA | TRBV7-2 | TGTGCCAGCGGAACGGGAGAAGCCACGCAGTATTTT | CASGTGEATQYF
TRBJ2-7 | TRBD1 | few | TRBV30 | TGTGCCTGGAGCCGATTACAGGGGGAGCAGTACTTC | CAWSRLQGEQYF
TRBJ2-7 | TRBD1 | NA | TRBV28 | TGTGCCAGCAGTTTAGGGACAGTTGCCTACGAGCAGTACTTC | CASSLGTVAYEQYF
TRBJ1-5 | NA | once | TRBV6-2/TRBV6-3 | TGTGCCAGCAGTACCATCCAGGGCGAAGTTCAGCCCCAGCATTTT | CASSTIQGEVQPQHF
TRBJ2-1 | TRBD1 | NA | TRBV7-9 | TGTGCCAGCAACCCGGAGGTGACAGGGGGTTTGAATGAGCAGTTCTTC | CASNPEVTGGLNEQFF
TRBJ2-7 | NA | once | TRBV25-1 | TGTGCCAGCAGTGCCCAGGGACTCTACGAGCAGTACTTC | CASSAQGLYEQYF
TRBJ2-1 | NA | NA | TRBV20-1 | TGCAGTGCTAGAGAAGAAGGTGCAGCGACATACTACAATGAGCAGTTCTTC | CSAREEGAATYYNEQFF
TRBJ2-1 | TRBD2 | NA | TRBV2 | TGTGCCAGCAGGCCGGGACTAGCTTATGAGCAGTTCTTC | CASRPGLAYEQFF
TRBJ2-5 | TRBD2 | many | TRBV20-1 | TGCAGTGCTAGACCTGCTAGCGGACAAGAGACCCAGTACTTC | CSARPASGQETQYF
TRBJ1-5 | NA | NA | TRBV29-1 | TGCAGCGTTCTTCCAGGGCTAAATCAGCCCCAGCATTTT | CSVLPGLNQPQHF
TRBJ2-6 | TRBD2 | many | TRBV4-3 | TGCGCCAGCAGCCAAGTGGGGGGGAGAGGGGCCAACGTCCTGACTTTC | CASSQVGGRGANVLTF
TRBJ2-5 | NA | NA | TRBV12-5 | TGTGCTAGTCAGAATCGACACTCTGGACGATTAGAGACCCAGTACTTC | CASQNRHSGRLETQYF
TRBJ2-2 | TRBD2 | NA | TRBV20-1 | TGCAGTGCTAGAAGTACGAGCGGGAGTTTAGGCACCGGGGAGCTGTTTTTT | CSARSTSGSLGTGELFF
TRBJ2-1 | NA | NA | TRBV29-1 | TGCAGCGTCTCTTTTAGGCCCAATGAGCAGTTCTTC | CSVSFRPNEQFF
TRBJ2-3 | TRBD2 | NA | TRBV4-2 | TGTGCCAGCAGCCCTGGACTAGCGACCGACACAGATACGCAGTATTTT | CASSPGLATDTDTQYF
TRBJ2-1 | NA | NA | TRBV12-3/TRBV12-4 | TGTGCCAGCAGTGTTTCATTGGGCAGGGATGAGCAGTTCTTC | CASSVSLGRDEQFF
TRBJ1-2 | NA | few | TRBV28 | TGTGCCAGCAGTTTAAGTGGCGCACATGGGGGTGCTAACTATGGCTACACCTTC | CASSLSGAHGGANYGYTF
TRBJ1-6 | NA | NA | TRBV20-1 | TGCGGTGCTAGAGACGAGACAGAAAATTCACCCCTCCACTTT | CGARDETENSPLHF
TRBJ2-3 | TRBD1 | NA | TRBV20-1 | TGCAGTGCTAGGCGGTACAGGGGTGGCACAGATACGCAGTATTTT | CSARRYRGGTDTQYF
TRBJ2-7 | NA | NA | TRBV11-3 | TGTGCCAGCAGCTTTCAGGAGGGAGGGGGCTACGAGCAGTACTTC | CASSFQEGGGYEQYF
TRBJ2-5 | TRBD2 | NA | TRBV29-1 | TGCAGCGTTGGGGCACCGGGGGGGGAGACCCAGTACTTC | CSVGAPGGETQYF
TRBJ2-7 | NA | NA | TRBV12-3/TRBV12-4 | TGTGCCAGCAGTTTAAAGGGATCCGAGCAGTACTTC | CASSLKGSEQYF
TRBJ2-7 | NA | NA | TRBV29-1 | TGCAGCGTCCGTACGGGGGAGTTTGAGTACGAGCAGTACTTC | CSVRTGEFEYEQYF
TRBJ2-1 | TRBD1 | NA | TRBV5-1 | TGCGCCAGCAGCTCGACAGGGATGGAACACAATGAGCAGTTCTTC | CASSSTGMEHNEQFF
TRBJ2-5 | NA | NA | TRBV9 | TGTGCCAGCGGTATTACCCTCGGCGGAGAGACCCAGTACTTC | CASGITLGGETQYF
TRBJ2-1 | TRBD2 | NA | TRBV4-3 | TGCGCCAGCAGCCAGGTAGCGGGAGTAGGCCACAATGAGCAGTTCTTC | CASSQVAGVGHNEQFF
TRBJ2-1 | NA | NA | TRBV28 | TGTGCCAGCAGTCCATCCGGGACCCCCTACAATGAGCAGTTCTTC | CASSPSGTPYNEQFF
TRBJ2-5 | NA | NA | TRBV6-2/TRBV6-3 | TGTGCCAGCAGGATCCCCAGGGATCAAGAGACCCAGTACTTC | CASRIPRDQETQYF
TRBJ2-2 | NA | NA | TRBV4-3 | TGCGCCAGCAGCCAAGATACGGGAGTTGTCACCGGGGAGCTGTTTTTT | CASSQDTGVVTGELFF
TRBJ2-5 | TRBD2 | NA | TRBV20-1 | TGCAGTGCTAGAGCTGGTAGCGGGGGGGAAGAGACCCAGTACTTC | CSARAGSGGEETQYF
TRBJ2-3 | TRBD2 | NA | TRBV7-2 | TGTGCCAGCAGCTTAGTGAGCGGGGACAGCACAGATACGCAGTATTTT | CASSLVSGDSTDTQYF